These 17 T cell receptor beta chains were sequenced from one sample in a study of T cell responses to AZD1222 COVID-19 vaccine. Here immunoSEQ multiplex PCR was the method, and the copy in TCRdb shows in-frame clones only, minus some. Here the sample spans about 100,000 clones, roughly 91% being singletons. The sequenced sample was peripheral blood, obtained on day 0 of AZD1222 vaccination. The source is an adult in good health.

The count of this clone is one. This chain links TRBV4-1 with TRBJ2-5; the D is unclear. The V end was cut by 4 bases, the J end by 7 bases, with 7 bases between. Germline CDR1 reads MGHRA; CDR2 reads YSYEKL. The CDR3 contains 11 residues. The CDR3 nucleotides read TGCGCCAGCAGCCTGGACGGGACCCAGTACTTC. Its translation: CASSLDGTQYF.

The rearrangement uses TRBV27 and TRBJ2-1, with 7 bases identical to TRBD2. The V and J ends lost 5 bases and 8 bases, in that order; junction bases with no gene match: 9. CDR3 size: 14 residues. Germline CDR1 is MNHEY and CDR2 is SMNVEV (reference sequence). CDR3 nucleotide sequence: TGTGCCAGCAGTCAAGGACTAGTTTGGGATGAGCAGTTCTTC. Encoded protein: CASSQGLVWDEQFF.

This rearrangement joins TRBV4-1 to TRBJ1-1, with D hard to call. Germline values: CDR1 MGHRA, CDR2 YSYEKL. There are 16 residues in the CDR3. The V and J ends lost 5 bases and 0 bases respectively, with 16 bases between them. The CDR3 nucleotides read TGCGCCAGCAGCGGGGTCGGGTTTATAATGAACACTGAAGCTTTCTTT. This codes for CASSGVGFIMNTEAFF.

This CDR3 is CATSDSPSTSNQPQHF. The CDR3 DNA is TGTGCCACCAGTGATTCCCCGTCTACTAGCAATCAGCCCCAGCATTTT. The V gene is TRBV24-1, the J gene TRBJ1-5; no firm D call. Trimming cost V 2 bases and J 0 bases, with 10 bases left between them. The germline V gene encodes CDR1 KGHDR and CDR2 SFDVKD. The length of the CDR3 is 16 residues.

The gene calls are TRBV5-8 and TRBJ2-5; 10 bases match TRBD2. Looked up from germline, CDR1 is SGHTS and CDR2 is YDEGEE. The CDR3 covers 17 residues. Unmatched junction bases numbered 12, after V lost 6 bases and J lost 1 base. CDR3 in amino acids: CASTTGTSAWSQETQYF. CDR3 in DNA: TGTGCCAGCACCACCGGGACTAGCGCCTGGAGCCAAGAGACCCAGTACTTC. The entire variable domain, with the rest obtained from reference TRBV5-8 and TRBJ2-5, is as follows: EAGVTQSPTHLIKTRGQQATLRCSPISGHTSVYWYQQALGLGLQFLLWYDEGEERNRGNFPPRFSGRQFPNYSSELNVNALELEDSALYLCASTTGTSAWSQETQYFGPGTRLLVL.

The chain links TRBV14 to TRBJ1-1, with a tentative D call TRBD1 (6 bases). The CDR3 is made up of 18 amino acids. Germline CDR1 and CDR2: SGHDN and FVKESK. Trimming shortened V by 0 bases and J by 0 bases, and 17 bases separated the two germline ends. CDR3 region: CASSQENSPGQVNTEAFF. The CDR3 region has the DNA TGTGCCAGCAGCCAAGAAAACTCCCCGGGACAAGTGAACACTGAAGCTTTCTTT.

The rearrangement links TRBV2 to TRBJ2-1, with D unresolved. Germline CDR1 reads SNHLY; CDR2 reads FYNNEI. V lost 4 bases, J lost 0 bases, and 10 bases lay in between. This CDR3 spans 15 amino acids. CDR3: CASSGMESSYNEQFF. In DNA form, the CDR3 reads TGTGCCAGCAGTGGAATGGAGAGCTCCTACAATGAGCAGTTCTTC.

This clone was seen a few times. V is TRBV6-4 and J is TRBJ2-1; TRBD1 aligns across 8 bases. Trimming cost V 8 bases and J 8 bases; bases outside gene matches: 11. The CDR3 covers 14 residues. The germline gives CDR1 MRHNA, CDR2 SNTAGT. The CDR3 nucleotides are TGTGCCAGCGGTACAGGGGGGTCGTCTGATGAGCAGTTCTTC. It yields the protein CASGTGGSSDEQFF.

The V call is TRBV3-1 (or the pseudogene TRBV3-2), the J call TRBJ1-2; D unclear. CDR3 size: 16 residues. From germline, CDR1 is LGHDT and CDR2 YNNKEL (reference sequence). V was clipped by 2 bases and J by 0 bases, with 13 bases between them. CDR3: CASSQSTINTNYGYTF. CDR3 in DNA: TGTGCCAGCAGCCAAAGCACGATAAACACTAACTATGGCTACACCTTC.

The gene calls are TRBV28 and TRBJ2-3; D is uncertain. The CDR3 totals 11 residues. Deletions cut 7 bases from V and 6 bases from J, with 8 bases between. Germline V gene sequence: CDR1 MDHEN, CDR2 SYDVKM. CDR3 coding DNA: TGTGCCAGCAAGAGCGAGGATACGCAGTATTTT. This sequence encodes CASKSEDTQYF.

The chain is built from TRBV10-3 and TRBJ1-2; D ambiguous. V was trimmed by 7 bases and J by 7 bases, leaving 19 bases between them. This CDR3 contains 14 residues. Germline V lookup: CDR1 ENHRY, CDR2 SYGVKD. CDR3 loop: CAIIKASGEGGYTF. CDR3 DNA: TGTGCCATCATTAAGGCCTCGGGAGAGGGTGGCTACACCTTC.

The CDR3 nucleotides read TGTGCCAGCAGCCATGGACAGACAGCTTTCTTT. This codes for CASSHGQTAFF. V and J are TRBV3-1 (or the pseudogene TRBV3-2) and TRBJ1-1; TRBD1 might be the D (6 bases). From germline, CDR1 is LGHDT and CDR2 YNNKEL (reference sequence). This CDR3 contains 11 residues. The V and J ends lost 3 bases and 10 bases respectively, with 9 bases between them.

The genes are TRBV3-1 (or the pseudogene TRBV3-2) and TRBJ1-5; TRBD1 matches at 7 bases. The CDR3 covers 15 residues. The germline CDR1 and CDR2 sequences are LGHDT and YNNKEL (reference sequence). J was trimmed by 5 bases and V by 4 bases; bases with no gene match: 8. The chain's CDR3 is CASSPSQGGHQPQHF. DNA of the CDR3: TGTGCCAGCAGCCCCAGCCAGGGGGGGCATCAGCCCCAGCATTTT.

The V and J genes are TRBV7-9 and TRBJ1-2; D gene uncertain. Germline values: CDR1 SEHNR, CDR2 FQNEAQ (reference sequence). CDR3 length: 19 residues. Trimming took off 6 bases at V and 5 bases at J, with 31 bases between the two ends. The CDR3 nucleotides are TGTGCCAGCAGTCCTGGTGGGCCCTTGGCCTTAGCCCTGGGGTATGGCTACACCTTC. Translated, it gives CASSPGGPLALALGYGYTF.

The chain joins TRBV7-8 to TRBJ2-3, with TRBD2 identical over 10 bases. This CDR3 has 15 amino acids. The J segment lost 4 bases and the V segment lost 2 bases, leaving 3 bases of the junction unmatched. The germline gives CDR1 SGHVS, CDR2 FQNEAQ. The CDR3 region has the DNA TGTGCCAGCAGCTTAATTCTAGCGGGAGCAGATACGCAGTATTTT. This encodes CASSLILAGADTQYF.

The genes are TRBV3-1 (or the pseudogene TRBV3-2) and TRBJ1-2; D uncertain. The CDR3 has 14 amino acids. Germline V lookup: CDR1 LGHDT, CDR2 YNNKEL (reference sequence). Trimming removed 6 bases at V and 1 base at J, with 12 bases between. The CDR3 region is CASRDWTVNYGYTF. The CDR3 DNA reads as TGTGCCAGCAGGGACTGGACGGTTAACTATGGCTACACCTTC.

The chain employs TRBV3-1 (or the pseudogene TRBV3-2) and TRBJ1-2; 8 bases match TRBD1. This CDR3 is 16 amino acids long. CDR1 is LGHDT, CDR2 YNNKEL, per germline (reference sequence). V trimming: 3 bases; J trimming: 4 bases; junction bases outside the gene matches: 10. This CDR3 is CASSHGQGVRGYGYTF. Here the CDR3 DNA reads TGTGCCAGCAGCCATGGACAGGGAGTCAGGGGCTATGGCTACACCTTC.